One T cell receptor (beta chain) is described in this entry. What it binds is unknown. The sample belongs to a study of cytomegalovirus exposure and HLA in healthy donors. General study findings and limits: Data from an earlier analysis indicated that most TCR beta V segments were productive either about 87% or about 30% of the time. There was a cluster of highly shared sequence variants that was likely a sequencing artifact. Reports indicated that the classifier achieved high specificity and sensitivity in diagnosing cytomegalovirus status. Solely CMV serostatus was available to characterize immune exposure.

Primers for the PCR totalled 60 Vbeta and 13 Jbeta. Profiled with immunoSEQ multiplex PCR; TCRdb holds only in-frame clones, not every one. This table holds some 100,000 clones, 65% to 90% found once. The V segment lost 4 bases and the J segment 3 bases; nucleotides outside the gene matches: 5. This CDR3 is built from 14 residues. Germline V gives CDR1 SGHRS, CDR2 YFSETQ. The V gene is TRBV5-1, the J gene TRBJ2-7, with 9 bases identical to TRBD2. This receptor was obtained from a woman aged 18 to 35 in good health and CMV-seronegative. Sample: PBMCs. CDR3 bases: TGCGCCAGCAGCCTGGCGGGGGGGGTCTACGAGCAGTACTTC. Protein: CASSLAGGVYEQYF. Looking up the rest from reference TRBV5-1 and TRBJ2-7 gives the full variable domain: KAGVTQTPRYLIKTRGQQVTLSCSPISGHRSVSWYQQTPGQGLQFLFEYFSETQRNKGNFPGRFSGRQFSNSRSEMNVSTLELGDSALYLCASSLAGGVYEQYFGPGTRLTVT.